This T cell receptor beta chain was captured by sequencing in a study of T cell changes during pregnancy in multiple sclerosis. The repertoire was sequenced with immunoSEQ multiplex PCR; TCRdb's copy has only in-frame clones and lacks some. This table has about 120,000 clones, approximately 93% appearing once. The sample consisted of peripheral blood, taken before pregnancy. This sequence was found in a female donor with multiple sclerosis, enrolled in a pregnancy study.

CDR3 DNA sequence: TGTGCCAGCAGCTTAGGGGACAGCCAGCCCCAGCATTTT. Encoded protein: CASSLGDSQPQHF. The chain employs TRBV7-6 and TRBJ1-5; TRBD1 aligns across 7 bases. Germline values: CDR1 SGHVS, CDR2 FNYEAQ. The junction had 1 base not matched to a gene; V was cut back by 1 base and J by 7 bases. The CDR3 has 13 residues.